Below are 3 T cell receptor beta chains sequenced from a single sample in a study of blood T cell repertoires in COVID-19. The assay was immunoSEQ multiplex PCR, and TCRdb's table has in-frame clones only and misses some. Seen here are a few hundred thousand clones, about 82% observed once, and the top ten hold about 9.4%. Sequencing used peripheral blood. The receptors derive from an elderly woman with acute or convalescent COVID-19.

The V call is TRBV5-1, the J call TRBJ2-5, with 7 bases identical to TRBD1. V dropped 4 bases and J dropped 1; count of bases not matched to a gene: 10. This CDR3 region has 16 residues. Per the germline V gene, CDR1 is SGHRS and CDR2 is YFSETQ. CDR3 in amino acids: CASSHSQGSSQETQYF. CDR3 in DNA: TGCGCCAGCAGCCATTCACAGGGGTCAAGCCAAGAGACCCAGTACTTC.

The chain employs TRBV30 and TRBJ1-6; D not resolved. Trimming removed 4 bases at V and 0 bases at J, with 4 bases between. The germline V gene encodes CDR1 GTSNPN and CDR2 SVGIG (reference sequence). The CDR3 consists of 13 residues. In nucleotides, the CDR3 is TGTGCCTGGAAGAGCTCCTATAATTCACCCCTCCACTTT. Translation gives CAWKSSYNSPLHF.

The rearrangement links TRBV3-1 (or the pseudogene TRBV3-2) to TRBJ1-4; a weak D match, TRBD1 (5 bases). Germline-derived CDR1 and CDR2 are LGHDT and YNNKEL (reference sequence). V lost 1 base, J lost 3 bases, and 9 bases lay in between. The CDR3 is 15 amino acids. The CDR3 DNA follows: TGTGCCAGCAGCCAAGGGACAACTTCTAATGAAAAACTGTTTTTT. As protein: CASSQGTTSNEKLFF.